This T cell receptor (beta chain) is from a study of shared clonotypes between healthy human individuals. The study enrolled healthy HIV-negative adults without recent acute infections or vaccinations as donors. Looked up from germline, CDR1 is MDHEN and CDR2 is SYDVKM. Trimming shortened V by 1 base and J by 5 bases, and 2 bases separated the two germline ends. The CDR3 is 11 amino acids. The study ran the assay at deep level. Repertoires were generated with immunoSEQ multiplex PCR, while TCRdb's copy carries only in-frame clones and drops some. Of 2 million to 3 million clones listed, more than 85% are singletons. This clone was counted only a few times. The antigen is not known. Other DNA sequences in this specimen translate into the identical CDR3. Points from the study as a whole: The study found lower generation probabilities in non-shared clonotypes than in those shared by all four donors. A limitation of the genetic and exposure-history diversity represented arose from few donors.

The origin of this receptor is a man younger than 35 in good health. Some clones in this sample may be carry-over from other donors' samples. The sequenced sample consisted of naive CD4+ T cells from PBMCs. Subset reported: CD45RA+ positively selected. The chain is built from TRBV28 and TRBJ2-5; unclear D gene. The CDR3 here is CASSLLETQYF. The CDR3 DNA is TGTGCCAGCAGTTTATTGGAGACCCAGTACTTC.